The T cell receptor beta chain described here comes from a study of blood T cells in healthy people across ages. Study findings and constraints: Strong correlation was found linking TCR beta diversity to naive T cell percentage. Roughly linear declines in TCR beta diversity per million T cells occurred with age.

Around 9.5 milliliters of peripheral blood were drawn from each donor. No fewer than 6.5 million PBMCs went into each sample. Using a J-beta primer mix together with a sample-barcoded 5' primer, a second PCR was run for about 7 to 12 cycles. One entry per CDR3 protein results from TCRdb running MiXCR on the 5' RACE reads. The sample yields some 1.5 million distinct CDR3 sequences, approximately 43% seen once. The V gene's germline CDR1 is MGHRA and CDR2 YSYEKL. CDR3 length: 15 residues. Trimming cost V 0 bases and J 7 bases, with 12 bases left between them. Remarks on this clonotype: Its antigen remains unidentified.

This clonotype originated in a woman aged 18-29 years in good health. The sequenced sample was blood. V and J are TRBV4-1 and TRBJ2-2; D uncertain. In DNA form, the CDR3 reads TGCGCCAGCAGCCAAGACCTCGGGTTTATCGGGGAGCTGTTTTTT. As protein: CASSQDLGFIGELFF.